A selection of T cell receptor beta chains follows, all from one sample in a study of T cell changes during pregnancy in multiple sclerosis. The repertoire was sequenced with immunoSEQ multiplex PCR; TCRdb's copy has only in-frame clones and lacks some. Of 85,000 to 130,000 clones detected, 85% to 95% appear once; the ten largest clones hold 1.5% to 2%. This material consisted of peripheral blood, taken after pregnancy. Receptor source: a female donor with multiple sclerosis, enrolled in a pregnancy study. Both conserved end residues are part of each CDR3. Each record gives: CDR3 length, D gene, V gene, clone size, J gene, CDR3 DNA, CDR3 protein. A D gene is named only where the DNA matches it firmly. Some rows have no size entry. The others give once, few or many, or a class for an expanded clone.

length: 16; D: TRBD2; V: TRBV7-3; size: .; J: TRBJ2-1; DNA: TGTGCCAGCAGCTTACCTAGCGGAAGCTCCTACAATGAGCAGTTCTTC; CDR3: CASSLPSGSSYNEQFF
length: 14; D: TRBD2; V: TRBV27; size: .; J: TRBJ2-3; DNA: TGTGCCAGCGGGGTTAGCGGGAGGGCCGGAATGCAGTATTTT; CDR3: CASGVSGRAGMQYF
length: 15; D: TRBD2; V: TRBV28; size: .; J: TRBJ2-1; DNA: TGTGCCAGCAGTTTAGCTAGCGGGAGATACAATGAGCAGTTCTTC; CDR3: CASSLASGRYNEQFF
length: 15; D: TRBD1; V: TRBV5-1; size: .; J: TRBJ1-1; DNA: TGCGCCAGCAGCGGTGCCCAGACAGGGAGGACTGAAGCTTTCTTT; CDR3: CASSGAQTGRTEAFF
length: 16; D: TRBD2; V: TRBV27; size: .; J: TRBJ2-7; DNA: TGTGCCAGCAGCCCCAAGCCCGGACTAGCCCGGTACGAGCAGTACTTC; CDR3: CASSPKPGLARYEQYF
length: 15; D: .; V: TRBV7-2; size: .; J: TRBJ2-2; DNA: TGTGCCAGCAGCTTCCCTCTGGGGGGCACCGGGGAGCTGTTTTTT; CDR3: CASSFPLGGTGELFF
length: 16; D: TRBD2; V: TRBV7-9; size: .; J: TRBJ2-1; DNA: TGTGCCAGCAGCTCGCCCCCGGGGCGGGGGGGCCGTGAGCAGTTCTTC; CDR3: CASSSPPGRGGREQFF
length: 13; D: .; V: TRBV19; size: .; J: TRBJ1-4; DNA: TGTGCCAGTTCAGGGATTCTTAATGAAAAACTGTTTTTT; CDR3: CASSGILNEKLFF
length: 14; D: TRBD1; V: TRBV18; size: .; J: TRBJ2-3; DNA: TGTGCCAGCTCACCAGGACAGGGACGGGATACGCAGTATTTT; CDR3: CASSPGQGRDTQYF
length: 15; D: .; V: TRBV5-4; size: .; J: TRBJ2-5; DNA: TGTGCCAGCAGCCTAAATTCGGCAGGCCAAGAGACCCAGTACTTC; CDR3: CASSLNSAGQETQYF
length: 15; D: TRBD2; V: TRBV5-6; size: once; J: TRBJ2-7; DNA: TGTGCCAGCAGCTTCCCCGGCGGGGGGGCCTACGAGCAGTACTTC; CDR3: CASSFPGGGAYEQYF
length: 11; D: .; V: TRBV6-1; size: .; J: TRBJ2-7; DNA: TGTGCCAGCAGTGAGGCTTACGAGCAGTACTTC; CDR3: CASSEAYEQYF
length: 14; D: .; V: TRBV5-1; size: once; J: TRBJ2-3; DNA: TGCGCCAGCAGCTTGGAGCCTCGTTTGGATACGCAGTATTTT; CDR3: CASSLEPRLDTQYF
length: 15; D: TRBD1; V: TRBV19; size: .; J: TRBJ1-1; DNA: TGTGCCAGTAGATTCCGGGACAGGGTAAACACTGAAGCTTTCTTT; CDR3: CASRFRDRVNTEAFF
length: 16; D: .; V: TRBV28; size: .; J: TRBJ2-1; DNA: TGTGCCAGCAGTTTACCGAGCGGGCTTTCCTACAATGAGCAGTTCTTC; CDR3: CASSLPSGLSYNEQFF
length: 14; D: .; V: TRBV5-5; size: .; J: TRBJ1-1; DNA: TGTGCCAGCAGCTTTCGGACAACGTACACTGAAGCTTTCTTT; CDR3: CASSFRTTYTEAFF
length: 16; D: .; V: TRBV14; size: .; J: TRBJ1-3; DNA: TGTGCCAGCAGCCAAGGACACAGGGCGTGGGGAAACACCATATATTTT; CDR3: CASSQGHRAWGNTIYF
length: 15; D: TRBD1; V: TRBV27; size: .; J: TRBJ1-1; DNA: TGTGCCAGCAGTCTACAGGGGGCTCTTGCCACTGAAGCTTTCTTT; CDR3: CASSLQGALATEAFF
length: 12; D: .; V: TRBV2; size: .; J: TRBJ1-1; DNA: TGTGCCAGCGCTAAGGGACTTTCTGAAGCTTTCTTT; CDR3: CASAKGLSEAFF
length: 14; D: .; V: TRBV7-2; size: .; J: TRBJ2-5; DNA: TGTGCCAGCAGCCTCTCAGGCTATCAAGAGACCCAGTACTTC; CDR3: CASSLSGYQETQYF
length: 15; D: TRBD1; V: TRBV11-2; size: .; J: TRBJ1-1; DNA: TGTGCCAGCAGCCCTCTGACAGGGATCTACACTGAAGCTTTCTTT; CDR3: CASSPLTGIYTEAFF
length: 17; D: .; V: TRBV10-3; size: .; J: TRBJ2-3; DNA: TGTGCCATCAGTGGGGGGGTTAGCTTGCCTAGCACAGATACGCAGTATTTT; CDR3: CAISGGVSLPSTDTQYF
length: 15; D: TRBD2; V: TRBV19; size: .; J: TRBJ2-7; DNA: TGTGCCAGTAGTATGGGGACTAGCGGGAGGGAAGAGCAGTACTTC; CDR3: CASSMGTSGREEQYF
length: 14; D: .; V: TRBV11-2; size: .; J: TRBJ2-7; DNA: TGTGCCAGCAGCCACCCCCCCGAGGCCTACGAGCAGTACTTC; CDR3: CASSHPPEAYEQYF
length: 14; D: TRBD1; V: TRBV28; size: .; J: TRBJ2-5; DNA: TGTGCCAGCAGTTCCGGACAGGGCCGTCGGACCCAGTACTTC; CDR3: CASSSGQGRRTQYF
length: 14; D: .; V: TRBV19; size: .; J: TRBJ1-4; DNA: TGTGCCAGTAGTATCCTCTCGGAGAATGAAAAACTGTTTTTT; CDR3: CASSILSENEKLFF
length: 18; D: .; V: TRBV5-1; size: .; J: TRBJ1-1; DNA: TGCGCCAGCAGCTTGGGTTTACAGGACGCTATGACGAACACTGAAGCTTTCTTT; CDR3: CASSLGLQDAMTNTEAFF
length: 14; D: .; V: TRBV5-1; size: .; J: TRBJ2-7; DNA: TGCGCCAGTTGGCAGGGGCAAGTGTTAGACGAGCAGTACTTC; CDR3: CASWQGQVLDEQYF
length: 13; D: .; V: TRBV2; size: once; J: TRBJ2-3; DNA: TGTGCCAGCAGTGACGGGGGCACAGATACGCAGTATTTT; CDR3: CASSDGGTDTQYF
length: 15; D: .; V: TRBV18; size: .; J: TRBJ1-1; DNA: TGTGCCAGCTCACCACCCCCAGGCGTGAACACTGAAGCTTTCTTT; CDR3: CASSPPPGVNTEAFF
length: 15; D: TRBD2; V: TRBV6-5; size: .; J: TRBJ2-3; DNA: TGTGCCAGCAGTTACAGCGGGGGAGCGGCAGATACGCAGTATTTT; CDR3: CASSYSGGAADTQYF
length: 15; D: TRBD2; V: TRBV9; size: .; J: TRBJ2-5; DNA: TGTGCCAGCAGCGTAGGGGTAGCGGGGGTGGAGACCCAGTACTTC; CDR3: CASSVGVAGVETQYF
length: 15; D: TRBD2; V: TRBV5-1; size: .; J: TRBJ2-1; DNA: TGCGCCAGCAGCATGGGACTAGCGGTCTACAATGAGCAGTTCTTC; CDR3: CASSMGLAVYNEQFF
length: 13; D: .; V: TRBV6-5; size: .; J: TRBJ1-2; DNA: TGTGCCAGCAGTACCCTTGGGCCCTATGGCTACACCTTC; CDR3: CASSTLGPYGYTF
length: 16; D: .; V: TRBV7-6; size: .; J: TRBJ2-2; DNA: TGTGCCAGCAGCTTGGTGACAGGCCCGAACACCGGGGAGCTGTTTTTT; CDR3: CASSLVTGPNTGELFF
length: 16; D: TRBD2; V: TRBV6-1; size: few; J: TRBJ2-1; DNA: TGTGCCAGCAGTGGGACACTAGCGGGAACTTACAATGAGCAGTTCTTC; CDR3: CASSGTLAGTYNEQFF
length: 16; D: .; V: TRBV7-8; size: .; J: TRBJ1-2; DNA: TGTGCCAGCAGCTCTTTTGGTCGGTTAACCAACTATGGCTACACCTTC; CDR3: CASSSFGRLTNYGYTF
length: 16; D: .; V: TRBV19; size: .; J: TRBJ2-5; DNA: TGTGCCAGTAGTATCTGGCCGGGAGCCACCCAAGAGACCCAGTACTTC; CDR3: CASSIWPGATQETQYF
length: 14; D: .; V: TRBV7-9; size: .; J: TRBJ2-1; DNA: TGTGCCAGCAGCTTGAGTGGGGGGGCAAATGAGCAGTTCTTC; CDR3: CASSLSGGANEQFF
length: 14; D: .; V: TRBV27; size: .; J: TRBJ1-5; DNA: TGTGCCAGCAGTGTTATAGTTAGCAATCAGCCCCAGCATTTT; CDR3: CASSVIVSNQPQHF
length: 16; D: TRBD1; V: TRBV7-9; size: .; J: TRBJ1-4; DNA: TGTGCCAGCAGTCAAACAGGGGTTGGCACTAATGAAAAACTGTTTTTT; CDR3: CASSQTGVGTNEKLFF
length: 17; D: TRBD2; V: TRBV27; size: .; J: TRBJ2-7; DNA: TGTGCCAGCAGTCCCTTGATCCTAGCGGGCCCCTCCTACGAGCAGTACTTC; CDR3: CASSPLILAGPSYEQYF
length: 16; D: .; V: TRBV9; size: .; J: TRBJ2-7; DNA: TGTGCCAGCAGCGTAGGGGTTTCTGGGCCCACCTACGAGCAGTACTTC; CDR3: CASSVGVSGPTYEQYF
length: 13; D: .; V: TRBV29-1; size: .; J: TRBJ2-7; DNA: TGCAGCGTTGCTCCGGGGTTAAGGTACGAGCAGTACTTC; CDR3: CSVAPGLRYEQYF
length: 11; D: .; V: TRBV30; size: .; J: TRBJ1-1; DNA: TGTGCCTGGAGTGGGAGTCTTCGCGCTTTCTTT; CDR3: CAWSGSLRAFF
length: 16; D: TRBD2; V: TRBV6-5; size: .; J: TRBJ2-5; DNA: TGTGCCAGCAGTTATGCTAGCGGGAGCCTCGGAGAGACCCAGTACTTC; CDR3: CASSYASGSLGETQYF
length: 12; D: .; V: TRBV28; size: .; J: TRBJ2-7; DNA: TGTGCCAGCAGTTCCGACAGGCACGAGCAGTACTTC; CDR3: CASSSDRHEQYF
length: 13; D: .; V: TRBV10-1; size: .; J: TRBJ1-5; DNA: TGCGCCAGCAGCCCAGGGGTAGATCAGCCCCAGCATTTT; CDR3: CASSPGVDQPQHF
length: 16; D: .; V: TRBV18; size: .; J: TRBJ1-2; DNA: TGTGCCAGCTCATCCATTCACCACACCGGGAACTATGGCTACACCTTC; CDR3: CASSSIHHTGNYGYTF
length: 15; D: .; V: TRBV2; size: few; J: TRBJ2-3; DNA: TGTGCCAGCCAGCTCCGCAGGGAGGAACGGGATACGCAGTATTTT; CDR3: CASQLRREERDTQYF
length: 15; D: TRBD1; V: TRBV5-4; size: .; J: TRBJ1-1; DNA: TGTGCCAGCAGCTTGGTACAGGGGCTGGCGGCTGAAGCTTTCTTT; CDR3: CASSLVQGLAAEAFF
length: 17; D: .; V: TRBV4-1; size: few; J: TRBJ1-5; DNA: TGCGCCAGCAGCCAAGATTCAGGACAAATAAGCAATCAGCCCCAGCATTTT; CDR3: CASSQDSGQISNQPQHF
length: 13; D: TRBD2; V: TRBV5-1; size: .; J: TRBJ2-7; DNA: TGCGCCAGCAGCTTGGAACTAGCGTACGAGCAGTACTTC; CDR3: CASSLELAYEQYF